This paragraph reports one T cell receptor beta chain. Its antigen is currently unknown. During the collection period, no donor immune events like infections were recorded. The CDR3 contains 15 residues. The J segment lost 4 bases and the V segment lost 0 bases, leaving 6 bases of the junction unmatched. CDR1 MNHEY and CDR2 SVGAGI come from the germline V gene. The sample originates from a study of identifying expanded T cells in peripheral blood. Findings and limits, study-wide: Clone count variance between roughly 2-week samples rose with total template count. Over approximately two and four weeks, about 16 and 19 clones changed, versus approximately 1.2 between replicates.

Sequencing was performed with immunoSEQ multiplex PCR; in TCRdb, only in-frame clones are kept and a portion is missing. The table records approximately 79,000 clones, around 90% of them present only once. The source of this sequence is a person aged 18 to 70 in good health. The chain links TRBV6-5 to TRBJ2-7, with 7 bases identical to TRBD1. Sequencing input: blood. Here the CDR3 reads CASSYSRAGGYEQYF. CDR3 coding DNA: TGTGCCAGCAGTTACTCTCGGGCAGGGGGTTACGAGCAGTACTTC.